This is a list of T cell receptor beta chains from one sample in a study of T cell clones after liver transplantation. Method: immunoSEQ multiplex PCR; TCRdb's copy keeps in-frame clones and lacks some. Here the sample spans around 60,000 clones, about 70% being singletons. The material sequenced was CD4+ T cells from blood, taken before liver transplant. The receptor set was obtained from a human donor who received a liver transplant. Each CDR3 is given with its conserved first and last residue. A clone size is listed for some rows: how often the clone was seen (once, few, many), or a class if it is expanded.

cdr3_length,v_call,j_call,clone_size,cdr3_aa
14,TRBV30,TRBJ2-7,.,CAWRGQGANYEQYF
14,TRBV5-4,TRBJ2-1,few,CASKSTGGYNEQFF
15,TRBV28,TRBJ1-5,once,CASSSDRFLNQPQHF
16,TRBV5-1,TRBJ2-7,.,CASSSGLAGRAYEQYF
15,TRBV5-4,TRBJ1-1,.,CASSWDRGANTEAFF
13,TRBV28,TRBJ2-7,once,CASRGRGSYEQYF
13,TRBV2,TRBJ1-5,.,CASTQGWASTQHF
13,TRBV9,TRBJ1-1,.,CASSQTPNTEAFF
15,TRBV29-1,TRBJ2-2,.,CSVYKSIGKGEELFF
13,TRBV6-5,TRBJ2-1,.,CASSYSAGLRGFF
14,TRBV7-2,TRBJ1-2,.,CASSSRRDDYGYTF
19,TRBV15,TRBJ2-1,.,CATSRDRSLAGGRLNEQFF
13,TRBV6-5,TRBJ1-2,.,CASSWGPNYGYTF
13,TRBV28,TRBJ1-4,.,CASGPRVNEKLFF
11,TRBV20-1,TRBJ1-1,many,CSALLASEAFF
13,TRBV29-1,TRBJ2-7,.,CSVGKGASYEQYF
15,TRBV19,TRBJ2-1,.,CASSTRTGGYNEQFF
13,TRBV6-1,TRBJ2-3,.,CASSSRDIDTQYF